This T cell receptor (beta chain) was captured by sequencing in a study of response to subunit inactivated influenza vaccine. As regards this clonotype: Its antigen remains unknown.

Study outcomes and limitations: Authors suggested few new T cells are recruited by each seasonal influenza vaccination.

Germline CDR1 LGHNA, CDR2 YNFKEQ. The V end was cut by 4 bases, the J end by 9 bases, with 16 bases between. This CDR3 is built from 14 residues. From the RT-PCR reads, TCRdb called clonotypes with MiXCR, one entry per CDR3 protein. The sample lists some 850,000 distinct CDR3 sequences; roughly 20% were seen once. The TCR comes from a man between 45 and 60 years old who received an inactivated influenza vaccine. This chain uses TRBV4-2 with TRBJ2-1; D may be TRBD1 (6 bases). The starting material was PBMCs from blood, obtained roughly 5 days after vaccination. The CDR3 region is CASSPQGRDGEQFF. The CDR3 DNA follows: TGTGCCAGCAGCCCTCAGGGGCGCGATGGTGAGCAGTTCTTC.